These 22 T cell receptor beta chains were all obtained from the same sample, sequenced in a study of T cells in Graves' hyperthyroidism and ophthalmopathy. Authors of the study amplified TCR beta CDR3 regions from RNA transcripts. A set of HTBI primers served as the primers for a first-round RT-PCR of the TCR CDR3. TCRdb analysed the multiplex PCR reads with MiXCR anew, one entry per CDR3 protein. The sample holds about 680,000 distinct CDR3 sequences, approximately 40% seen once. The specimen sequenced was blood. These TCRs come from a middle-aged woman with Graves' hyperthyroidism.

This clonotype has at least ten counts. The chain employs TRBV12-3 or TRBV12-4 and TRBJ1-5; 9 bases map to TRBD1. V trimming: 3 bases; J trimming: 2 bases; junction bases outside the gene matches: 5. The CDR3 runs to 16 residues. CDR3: CASSLTGGRGNQPQHF. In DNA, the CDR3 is TGTGCCAGCAGTTTGACAGGGGGAAGAGGCAATCAGCCCCAGCATTTT.

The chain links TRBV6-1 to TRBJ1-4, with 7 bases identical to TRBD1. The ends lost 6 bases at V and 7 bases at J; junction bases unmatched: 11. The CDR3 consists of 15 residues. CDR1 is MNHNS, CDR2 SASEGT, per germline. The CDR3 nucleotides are TGTGCCAGCAGCCTGCCGGGACCAGGGGGTGAAAAACTGTTTTTT. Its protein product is CASSLPGPGGEKLFF.

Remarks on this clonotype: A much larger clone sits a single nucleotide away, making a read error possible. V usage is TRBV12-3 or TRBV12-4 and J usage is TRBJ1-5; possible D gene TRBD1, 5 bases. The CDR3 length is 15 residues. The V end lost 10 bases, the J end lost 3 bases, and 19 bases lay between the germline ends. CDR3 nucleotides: TGTGCCAACAGCCAAACCCTGACAGTCAATCAGCCCCAGCATTTT. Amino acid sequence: CANSQTLTVNQPQHF.

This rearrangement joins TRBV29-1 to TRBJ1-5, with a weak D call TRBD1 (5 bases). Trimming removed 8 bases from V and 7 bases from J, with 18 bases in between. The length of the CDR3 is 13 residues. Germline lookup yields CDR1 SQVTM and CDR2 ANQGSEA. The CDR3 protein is CSLAGKRDQPQHF. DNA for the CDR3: TGCAGCTTAGCGGGGAAAAGGGACCAGCCCCAGCATTTT.

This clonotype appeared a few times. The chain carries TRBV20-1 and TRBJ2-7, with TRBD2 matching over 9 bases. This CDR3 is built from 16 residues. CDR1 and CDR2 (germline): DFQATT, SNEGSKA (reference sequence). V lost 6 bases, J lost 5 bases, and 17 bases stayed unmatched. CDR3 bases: TGCAGTGCGTTCTCAGGTGGGCGGGAGGGCCTAAACGAGCAGTACTTC. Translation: CSAFSGGREGLNEQYF.

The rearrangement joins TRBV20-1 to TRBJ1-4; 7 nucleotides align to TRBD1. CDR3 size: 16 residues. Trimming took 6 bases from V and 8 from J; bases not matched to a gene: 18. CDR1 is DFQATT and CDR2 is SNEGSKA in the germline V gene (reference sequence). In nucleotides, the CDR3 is TGCAGTGCCCTATTCCGGGACAGCCCCGCTAGGGAAAAACTGTTTTTT. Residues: CSALFRDSPAREKLFF.

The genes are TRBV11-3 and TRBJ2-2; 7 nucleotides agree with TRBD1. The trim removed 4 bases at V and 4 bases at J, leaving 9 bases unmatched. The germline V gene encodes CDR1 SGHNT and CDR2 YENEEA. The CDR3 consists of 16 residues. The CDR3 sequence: CASSSRYRGGTGELFF. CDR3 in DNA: TGTGCCAGCAGCTCCAGATACAGGGGCGGCACCGGGGAGCTGTTTTTT.

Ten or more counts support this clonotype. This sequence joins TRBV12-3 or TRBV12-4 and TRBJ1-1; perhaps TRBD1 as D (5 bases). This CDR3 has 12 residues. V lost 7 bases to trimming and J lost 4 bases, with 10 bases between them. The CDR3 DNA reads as TGTGCCAGCATGTTGGGGGGCACTGAAGCTTTCTTT. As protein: CASMLGGTEAFF.

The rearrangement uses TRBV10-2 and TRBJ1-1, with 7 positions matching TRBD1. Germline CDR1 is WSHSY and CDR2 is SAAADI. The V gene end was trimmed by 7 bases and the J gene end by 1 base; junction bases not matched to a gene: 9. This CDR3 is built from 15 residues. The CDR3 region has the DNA TGCGCCAGCATGAAGGGGGGACAGCCGAACACTGAAGCTTTCTTT. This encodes CASMKGGQPNTEAFF.

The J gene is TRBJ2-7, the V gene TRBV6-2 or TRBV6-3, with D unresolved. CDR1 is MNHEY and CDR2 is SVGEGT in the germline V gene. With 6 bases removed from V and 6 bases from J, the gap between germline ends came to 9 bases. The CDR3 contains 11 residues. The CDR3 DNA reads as TGTGCCAGCAGCCACTATGTCGAGCAGTACTTC. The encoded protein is CASSHYVEQYF.

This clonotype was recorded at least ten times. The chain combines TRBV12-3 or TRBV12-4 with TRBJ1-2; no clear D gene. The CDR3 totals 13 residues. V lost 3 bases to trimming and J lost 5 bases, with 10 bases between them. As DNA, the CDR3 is TGTGCCAGCAGTTTCGCCAGAGAATATGGCTACACCTTC. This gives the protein CASSFAREYGYTF.

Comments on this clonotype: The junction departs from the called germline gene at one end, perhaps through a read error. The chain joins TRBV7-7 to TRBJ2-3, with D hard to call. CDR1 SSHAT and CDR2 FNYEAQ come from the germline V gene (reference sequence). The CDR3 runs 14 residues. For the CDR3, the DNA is TGTGCTAGCAGTCCTCGGACGGGCACAGATACGCAGTATTTT. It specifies CASSPRTGTDTQYF.

The CDR3 DNA is TGCAGTGCTAGAGGTTTAGGGGAGGGTAGCGGGGAGCTGTTTTTT. It yields the protein CSARGLGEGSGELFF. This rearrangement joins TRBV20-1 to TRBJ2-2, with 7 bases that match TRBD2. V shed 1 base, J shed 7 bases, and the junction held 9 bases outside the gene matches. There are 15 residues in the CDR3. Germline CDR1 and CDR2: DFQATT and SNEGSKA (reference sequence).

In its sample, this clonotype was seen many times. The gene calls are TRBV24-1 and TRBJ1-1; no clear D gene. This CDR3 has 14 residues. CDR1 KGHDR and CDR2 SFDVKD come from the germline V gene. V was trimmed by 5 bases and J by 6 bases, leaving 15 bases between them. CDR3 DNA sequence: TGTGCCACCAGTGGACCTACAAACCGCGCTGAAGCTTTCTTT. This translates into CATSGPTNRAEAFF.

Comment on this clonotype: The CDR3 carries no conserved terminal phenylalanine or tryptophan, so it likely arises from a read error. CDR3 nucleotide sequence: TGCAGTGCTAGGGGGGAGCGGGGGGCCACAATCTACGAGCAGTACCTC. The encoded protein is CSARGERGATIYEQYL. The V and J genes are TRBV20-1 and TRBJ2-7; the match to TRBD2 covers 9 bases. Germline V CDR1 and CDR2: DFQATT, SNEGSKA (reference sequence). The V segment lost 3 bases and the J segment 3 bases; nucleotides outside the gene matches: 12. The CDR3 length is 16 residues.

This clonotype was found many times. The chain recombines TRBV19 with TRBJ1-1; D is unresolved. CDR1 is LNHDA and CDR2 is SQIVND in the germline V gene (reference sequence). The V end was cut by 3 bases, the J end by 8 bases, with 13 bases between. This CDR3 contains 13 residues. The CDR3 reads CASSIWAGDEAFF. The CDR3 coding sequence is TGTGCCAGTAGTATTTGGGCCGGAGACGAAGCTTTCTTT.

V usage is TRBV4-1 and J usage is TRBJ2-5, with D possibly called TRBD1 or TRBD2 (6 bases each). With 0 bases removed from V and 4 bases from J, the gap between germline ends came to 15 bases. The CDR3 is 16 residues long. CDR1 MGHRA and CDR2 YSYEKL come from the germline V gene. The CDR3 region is CASSQEGGTAGETQYF. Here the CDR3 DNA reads TGCGCCAGCAGCCAAGAAGGGGGGACCGCCGGAGAGACCCAGTACTTC.

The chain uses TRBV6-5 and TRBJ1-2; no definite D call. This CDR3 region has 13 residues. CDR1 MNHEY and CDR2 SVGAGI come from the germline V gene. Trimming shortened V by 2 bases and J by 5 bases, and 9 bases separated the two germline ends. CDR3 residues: CASSYDGQYGYTF. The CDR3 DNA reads TGTGCCAGCAGTTACGATGGGCAATATGGCTACACCTTC.

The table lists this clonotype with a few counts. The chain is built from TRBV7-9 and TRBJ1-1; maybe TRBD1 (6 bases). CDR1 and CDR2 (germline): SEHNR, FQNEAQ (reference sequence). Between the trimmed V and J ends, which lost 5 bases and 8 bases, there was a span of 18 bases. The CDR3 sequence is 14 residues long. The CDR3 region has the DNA TGTGCCAGCAGCCGTCGAGAGACAGGACTCGAAGCTTTCTTT. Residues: CASSRRETGLEAFF.

The CDR3 sequence is CASSPPGTGTETQYF. The CDR3 nucleotides read TGTGCCAGCAGCCCGCCGGGGACAGGGACAGAGACCCAGTACTTC. The chain carries TRBV7-3 and TRBJ2-5, with 9 nucleotides matching TRBD1. The ends lost 5 bases at V and 4 bases at J; junction bases unmatched: 8. CDR1 is SGHTA and CDR2 is FQGTGA in the germline V gene. The CDR3 length is 15 residues.

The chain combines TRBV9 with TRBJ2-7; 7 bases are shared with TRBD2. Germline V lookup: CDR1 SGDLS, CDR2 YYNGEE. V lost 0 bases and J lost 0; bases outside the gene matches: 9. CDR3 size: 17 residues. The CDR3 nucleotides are TGTGCCAGCAGCGTAGGCCCCCCTAGCGGAATCTCCTACGAGCAGTACTTC. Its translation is CASSVGPPSGISYEQYF.

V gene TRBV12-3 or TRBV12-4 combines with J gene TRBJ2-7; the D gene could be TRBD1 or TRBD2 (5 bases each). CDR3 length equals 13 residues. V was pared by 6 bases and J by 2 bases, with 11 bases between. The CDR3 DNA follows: TGTGCCAGCAGGGGACGCCAGACCTACGAGCAGTACTTC. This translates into CASRGRQTYEQYF.